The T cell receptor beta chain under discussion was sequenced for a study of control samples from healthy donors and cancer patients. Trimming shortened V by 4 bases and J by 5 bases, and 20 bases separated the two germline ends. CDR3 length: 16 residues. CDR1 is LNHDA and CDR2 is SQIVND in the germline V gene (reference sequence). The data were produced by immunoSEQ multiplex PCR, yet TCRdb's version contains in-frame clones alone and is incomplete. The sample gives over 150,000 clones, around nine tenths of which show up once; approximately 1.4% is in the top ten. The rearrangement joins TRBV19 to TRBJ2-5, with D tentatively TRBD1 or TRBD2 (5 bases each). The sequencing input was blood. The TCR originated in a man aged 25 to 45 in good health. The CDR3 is CASSNTGPSPGETQYF. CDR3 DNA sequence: TGTGCCAGTAGTAACACGGGGCCCTCCCCCGGGGAGACCCAGTACTTC. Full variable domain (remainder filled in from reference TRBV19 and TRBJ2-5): DGGITQSPKYLFRKEGQNVTLSCEQNLNHDAMYWYRQDPGQGLRLIYYSQIVNDFQKGDIAEGYSVSREKKESFPLTVTSAQKNPTAFYLCASSNTGPSPGETQYFGPGTRLLVL.